This TCR beta chain was captured by sequencing in a study of cytomegalovirus exposure and HLA in healthy donors. Whole-study context: Both the roughly 120 validation repertoires and the approximately 670 first-cohort repertoires used the same platform, as reported by a later analysis. Study-level results: The study listed 164 cytomegalovirus-associated TCR beta chains. Across donors, most TCRs were seen rarely, yet some public ones were widespread.

Measured with immunoSEQ multiplex PCR; TCRdb has only the in-frame clones, and not every one. In the table there are over 250,000 clones, around 86% of which are singletons. The donors belonged to the approximately 120-subject validation cohort, separate from the roughly 650-subject first cohort. The CDR3 totals 13 residues. Trimming left V 1 base short and J 0 bases short, with 6 bases between. Per germline, CDR1 SQVTM and CDR2 ANQGSEA. Comment on this clone: Its cognate antigen is unknown.

The sequencing input was PBMCs. The genes are TRBV29-1 and TRBJ1-1; D ambiguous. This clonotype was obtained from a woman in her late teens or twenties in good health and CMV-seronegative. The DNA for the CDR3 is TGCAGCGTTGAAGGTAACATGAACACTGAAGCTTTCTTT. Encoded protein: CSVEGNMNTEAFF.